The 27 T cell receptor beta chains below all came from one sample that was sequenced in a study of T cell responses to AZD1222 COVID-19 vaccine. Clones were sequenced by immunoSEQ multiplex PCR, and TCRdb holds only the in-frame ones, with some missing. This repertoire shows 150,000 to 200,000 clones, around 90% found once; its top ten account for under 6.5%. The sample consisted of peripheral blood, taken on day 0 of AZD1222 vaccination. The origin of the receptors is an adult in good health.

This clone was recorded a few times. This chain connects TRBV19 to TRBJ1-2; D remains unclear. The CDR3 is 14 residues long. Germline V lookup: CDR1 LNHDA, CDR2 SQIVND (reference sequence). Trimming shortened V by 1 base and J by 0 bases, and 6 bases separated the two germline ends. Written as DNA, the CDR3 is TGTGCCAGTAGTATAGGACCCTCTAACTATGGCTACACCTTC. As protein: CASSIGPSNYGYTF.

The rearrangement joins TRBV4-3 to TRBJ1-4; 7 bases are shared with TRBD1. Germline lookup yields CDR1 LGHNA and CDR2 YSLEER. With 0 bases clipped from V and 4 bases from J, the junction kept 8 bases outside the gene matches. CDR3 length: 17 amino acids. The CDR3 nucleotides are TGCGCCAGCAGCCAAGACTGGAGGGGGCTAGGTAATGAAAAACTGTTTTTT. It translates to CASSQDWRGLGNEKLFF.

J is TRBJ2-2 and V is TRBV30; D call uncertain. V was pared by 2 bases and J by 0 bases, with 7 bases between. The CDR3 sequence is 14 residues long. CDR1 is GTSNPN, CDR2 SVGIG, per germline (reference sequence). In nucleotides, the CDR3 is TGTGCCTGGAGTCTCCTGGCGAACACCGGGGAGCTGTTTTTT. Protein product: CAWSLLANTGELFF.

The rearrangement links TRBV18 to TRBJ1-4; D is perhaps TRBD1 (5 bases). Germline V lookup: CDR1 KGHSH, CDR2 LQKENI. Trimming shortened V by 1 base and J by 8 bases, and 14 bases separated the two germline ends. The CDR3 loop spans 15 amino acids. CDR3 sequence: CASSPRQGSREKLFF. The CDR3 DNA is TGTGCCAGCTCACCACGGCAGGGTAGTCGGGAAAAACTGTTTTTT.

The CDR3 region is CASSLELPGTGVPLHF. CDR3 in DNA: TGTGCCAGCAGCCTAGAACTACCCGGGACAGGGGTACCCCTCCACTTT. The chain carries TRBV7-8 and TRBJ1-6; 10 bases match TRBD1. Germline CDR1 is SGHVS and CDR2 is FQNEAQ. This CDR3 is 16 amino acids long. Germline trimming cut 5 bases from V and 12 bases from J; bases unmatched to any gene: 13.

The chain is built from TRBV18 and TRBJ1-6, with 8 positions matching TRBD1. CDR3 length: 14 residues. CDR1 and CDR2 from the germline V gene are KGHSH and LQKENI. The V gene end was trimmed by 4 bases and the J gene end by 7 bases; junction bases not matched to a gene: 3. The CDR3 region is CASSLRDRNSPLHF. The CDR3, as DNA: TGTGCCAGCTCACTCCGGGACAGGAATTCACCCCTCCACTTT.

The chain links TRBV19 to TRBJ1-3; 9 nucleotides match TRBD1. CDR1 and CDR2 (germline): LNHDA, SQIVND (reference sequence). V dropped 5 bases and J dropped 7; count of bases not matched to a gene: 9. This CDR3 has 15 residues. The CDR3 DNA reads as TGTGCCAGTAGTCGGGACGGGACAGGGTACAACACCATATATTTT. Amino acids: CASSRDGTGYNTIYF.

The chain is built from TRBV6-1 and TRBJ2-2; no clear D gene. CDR1 and CDR2 from the germline V gene are MNHNS and SASEGT. This CDR3 has 13 amino acids. The V gene lost 3 bases and the J gene lost 3 bases, with 5 bases spanning the gap. CDR3 in amino acids: CASSESDTGELFF. The CDR3 region has the DNA TGTGCCAGCAGTGAGTCGGACACCGGGGAGCTGTTTTTT.

The chain carries TRBV30 and TRBJ2-5; TRBD1 agrees at 9 bases. V was pared by 5 bases and J by 2 bases, with 6 bases of the junction left unmatched. The CDR3 loop spans 14 amino acids. Per the germline V gene, CDR1 is GTSNPN and CDR2 is SVGIG (reference sequence). The CDR3 coding sequence is TGTGCCTGGGGGACAGGGCGCGGACAAGAGACCCAGTACTTC. This encodes CAWGTGRGQETQYF.

This chain connects TRBV3-1 (or the pseudogene TRBV3-2) to TRBJ1-5; tentative D call: TRBD1 (5 bases). In germline, CDR1 is LGHDT, CDR2 YNNKEL (reference sequence). The CDR3 runs to 14 residues. The V gene lost 1 base and the J gene lost 7 bases, with 11 bases spanning the gap. The CDR3 protein is CASSQATVSQPQHF. The CDR3 bases are TGTGCCAGCAGCCAAGCGACAGTCAGCCAGCCCCAGCATTTT.

In its sample, this clone was seen a few times. This sequence joins TRBV5-4 and TRBJ1-6, with 7 bases lining up with TRBD1. The V gene's germline CDR1 is SGHNT and CDR2 YYREEE (reference sequence). The CDR3 runs to 14 residues. V shed 1 base, J shed 9 bases, and the junction held 4 bases outside the gene matches. This CDR3 is CASSLRAGGSPLHF. CDR3 sequence (DNA): TGTGCCAGCAGCTTGAGGGCAGGGGGTTCACCCCTCCACTTT.

This sequence joins TRBV30 and TRBJ1-5, with 7 bases lining up with TRBD1. Germline V gene sequence: CDR1 GTSNPN, CDR2 SVGIG (reference sequence). The CDR3 totals 12 residues. V shed 4 bases and J 4 bases; nucleotides not matched to a gene: 1. CDR3: CAWKTGNQPQHF. In DNA form, the CDR3 reads TGTGCCTGGAAGACAGGGAATCAGCCCCAGCATTTT.

The chain combines TRBV6-2 or TRBV6-3 with TRBJ2-7, with D unresolved. Deletions cut 5 bases from V and 4 bases from J, with 6 bases between. The CDR3 totals 11 residues. Germline loops: CDR1 MNHEY, CDR2 SVGEGT. For the CDR3, the DNA is TGTGCCAGCAGTGGCCGTTACGAGCAGTACTTC. It translates to CASSGRYEQYF.

The chain has TRBV28 and TRBJ1-5, with D uncertain. The CDR3 is 10 residues long. In germline, CDR1 is MDHEN, CDR2 SYDVKM. Trimming removed 8 bases at V and 5 bases at J, with 4 bases between. CDR3 in DNA: TGTGCCAGCGGTCATCAGCCCCAGCATTTT. It codes for CASGHQPQHF.

This sequence joins TRBV28 and TRBJ1-2, with D perhaps TRBD1 (6 bases). Germline V gene sequence: CDR1 MDHEN, CDR2 SYDVKM. The length of the CDR3 is 16 residues. The germline V and J ends were trimmed by 5 bases and 7 bases, with 23 bases remaining between them. CDR3 region: CASSRQWWGASTGYTF. Here the CDR3 DNA reads TGTGCCAGCAGTCGCCAATGGTGGGGGGCCAGTACTGGCTACACCTTC.

The chain links TRBV7-2 to TRBJ1-5, with no clear D. The V gene lost 3 bases and the J gene lost 0 bases, with 9 bases spanning the gap. Germline V gene sequence: CDR1 SGHTA, CDR2 FQGNSA. The CDR3 runs to 15 residues. As DNA, the CDR3 is TGTGCCAGCAGCTTTTGGGCGGATAGCAATCAGCCCCAGCATTTT. It yields the protein CASSFWADSNQPQHF.

The chain recombines TRBV4-1 with TRBJ2-3; TRBD1 aligns across 7 bases. Germline V gives CDR1 MGHRA, CDR2 YSYEKL. CDR3 length: 14 amino acids. Trimming removed 4 bases from V and 1 base from J; junction bases left unmatched: 2. CDR3 protein: CASSLTGGTDTQYF. The CDR3 nucleotides are TGCGCCAGCAGCCTTACAGGGGGCACAGATACGCAGTATTTT.

CDR3 coding DNA: TGTGCCAGCAGCCCCCAAAGGGGGGCGCGTAAGGTTGAGACCCAGTACTTC. This codes for CASSPQRGARKVETQYF. The rearrangement links TRBV5-6 to TRBJ2-5; the D call may be TRBD1 or TRBD2 (6 bases each). The CDR3 extends over 17 amino acids. From germline, CDR1 is SGHDT and CDR2 YYEEEE. Trimming took 4 bases from V and 5 from J, leaving 24 bases between them.

The rearrangement links TRBV3-1 (or the pseudogene TRBV3-2) to TRBJ1-2; a possible D gene is TRBD1 (6 bases). The CDR3 loop spans 14 amino acids. Germline V lookup: CDR1 LGHDT, CDR2 YNNKEL (reference sequence). V lost 2 bases to trimming and J lost 8 bases, with 15 bases between them. CDR3 sequence reads: CASSQRQAPRGYTF. The CDR3 DNA reads TGTGCCAGCAGCCAACGACAGGCCCCCAGGGGCTACACCTTC.

This chain uses TRBV27 with TRBJ2-7, with 11 bases matching TRBD2. V gave up 4 bases and J gave up 2 bases; unmatched junction bases: 25. The CDR3 is made up of 22 amino acids. CDR1 MNHEY and CDR2 SMNVEV come from the germline V gene (reference sequence). The CDR3 nucleotides read TGTGCCAGCAGTTCAAACGGGGCGCTCGGGTTGGCTAGCGGGGGGCCAGCCTACGAGCAGTACTTC. Translating it yields CASSSNGALGLASGGPAYEQYF.

The V and J genes are TRBV19 and TRBJ1-1; unclear D gene. Germline V gene lookup returns CDR1 LNHDA and CDR2 SQIVND (reference sequence). The CDR3 spans 13 residues. V lost 3 bases, J lost 4 bases, and 9 bases lay in between. This CDR3 reads CASSIRESTEAFF. The CDR3 DNA is TGTGCCAGTAGTATTCGGGAATCCACTGAAGCTTTCTTT. The whole variable domain, filled in from reference TRBV19 and TRBJ1-1, reads DGGITQSPKYLFRKEGQNVTLSCEQNLNHDAMYWYRQDPGQGLRLIYYSQIVNDFQKGDIAEGYSVSREKKESFPLTVTSAQKNPTAFYLCASSIRESTEAFFGQGTRLTVV.

This chain links TRBV6-5 with TRBJ1-1; D call uncertain. CDR3 length: 14 amino acids. The V and J ends lost 6 bases and 1 base respectively, with 12 bases between them. Germline V gene data show CDR1 as MNHEY and CDR2 as SVGAGI. The CDR3 DNA follows: TGTGCCAGCAGCACCGGACGGGCGAACACTGAAGCTTTCTTT. The encoded protein is CASSTGRANTEAFF.

The V call is TRBV28, the J call TRBJ2-1, with TRBD2 as a possible D gene (7 bases). Between the trimmed V and J ends, which lost 4 bases and 0 bases, there was a span of 10 bases. The CDR3 sequence is 15 residues long. CDR1 is MDHEN, CDR2 SYDVKM, per germline. CDR3 nucleotide sequence: TGTGCCAGCAGTTCTGGGGGGGCCTCCTACAATGAGCAGTTCTTC. This gives the protein CASSSGGASYNEQFF.

Points on this clone: At one end the junction does not follow the germline gene, possibly because of a read error. The chain couples TRBV18 to TRBJ1-4, with D possibly being TRBD1 (6 bases). Looked up from germline, CDR1 is KGHSH and CDR2 is LQKENI. CDR3 length: 15 residues. The CDR3 protein is CASSPRQRTDEKLFF. CDR3 nucleotides: TGTGCCAGCTCCCCACGACAGAGGACAGATGAAAAACTGTTTTTT.

The chain is built from TRBV18 and TRBJ1-6; TRBD1 might be the D (6 bases). Germline V gene lookup returns CDR1 KGHSH and CDR2 LQKENI. The V gene lost 0 bases and the J gene lost 6 bases, with 9 bases spanning the gap. The CDR3 spans 15 residues. The CDR3 DNA follows: TGTGCCAGCTCACCACCAACAGGGAGTAATTCACCCCTCCACTTT. It codes for CASSPPTGSNSPLHF.

This chain connects TRBV28 to TRBJ1-4; 10 nucleotides align to TRBD1. The germline V gene encodes CDR1 MDHEN and CDR2 SYDVKM. The CDR3 is made up of 15 amino acids. V trimming: 7 bases; J trimming: 2 bases; junction bases outside the gene matches: 4. As DNA, the CDR3 is TGTGCCAGCACCCAGACAGGGGGCACTAATGAAAAACTGTTTTTT. As protein: CASTQTGGTNEKLFF.

A few counts support this clone. The chain links TRBV5-4 to TRBJ2-1; the D gene could be TRBD1 or TRBD2 (7 bases each). Trimming left V 4 bases short and J 8 bases short, with 22 bases between. The CDR3 runs 16 residues. Germline CDR1 and CDR2: SGHNT and YYREEE (reference sequence). DNA for the CDR3: TGTGCCAGCAGCCCCAGGGAGGGGGCACGTTACGATGAGCAGTTCTTC. Protein product: CASSPREGARYDEQFF.